The 6 T cell receptor beta chains reported below all come from one sample, sequenced in a study of T cells in women clearing cervical HPV infection. Some clones are missing from TCRdb's copy, which holds only in-frame ones; the method was immunoSEQ multiplex PCR. This table holds about 17,000 clones. The sequencing input was blood buffy coat. These TCRs come from a woman between 18 and 75 years old with a cervical HPV16 infection that either progressed to CIN3+ or cleared (not recorded which).

A word on this clone: The CDR3 goes on 3 residues after the read ends, and that part is filled in from the germline J gene. The chain couples TRBV19 to TRBJ1-2, with TRBD1 matching 9 bases. The V and J ends lost 5 bases and 5 bases, in that order; junction bases with no gene match: 12. The CDR3 is made up of 16 amino acids. Germline CDR1 reads LNHDA; CDR2 reads SQIVND (reference sequence). The CDR3 loop is CASSPTLQTGGYGYTF. The DNA read from the CDR3 is TGTGCCAGTAGTCCAACCCTGCAGACAGGGGGATATGGC.

The CDR3 loop reads CASRLMGGGGSPLHF. CDR3 DNA, as far as it was read: TGTGCCAGCAGACTCATGGGGGGGGGTGGCTCACCC. The rearrangement uses TRBV7-2 and TRBJ1-6, with D tentatively TRBD1 (5 bases). The CDR3 is cut off 3 residues early in the read; its end comes from the germline J gene. There are 15 residues in the CDR3. The germline V gene encodes CDR1 SGHTA and CDR2 FQGNSA. The V gene lost 6 bases and the J gene lost 10 bases, with 19 bases spanning the gap. The full variable domain, completed using reference TRBV7-2 and TRBJ1-6, is GAGVSQSPSNKVTEKGKDVELRCDPISGHTALYWYRQSLGQGLEFLIYFQGNSAPDKSGLPSDRFSAERTGGSVSTLTIQRTQQEDSAVYLCASRLMGGGGSPLHFGNGTRLTVT.

CDR3 bases read: TGCAGTGCTTCCACTATCTCCTACGAG. This translates into CSASTISYE. The complete CDR3 sequence is CSASTISYEQYF. The chain couples TRBV20-1 to TRBJ2-7; no definite D call. The CDR3 goes on 3 residues after the read ends, and that part is filled in from the germline J gene. Germline values: CDR1 DFQATT, CDR2 SNEGSKA (reference sequence). The CDR3 is 12 residues long. The V gene lost 5 bases and the J gene lost 0 bases, with 8 bases spanning the gap.

Worth noting for this clone: Read coverage stops 3 residues before the CDR3 terminus; the germline J gene supplies the remainder. The chain combines TRBV9 with TRBJ2-1; 9 positions match TRBD1. CDR3 length: 16 residues. Germline loops: CDR1 SGDLS, CDR2 YYNGEE. Losses at the gene ends were 0 bases for V and 4 bases for J; bases not matched to a gene: 5. Partial CDR3 DNA: TGTGCCAGCAGCGTAGGACCGGGACAGGGTTACAATGAG. Protein product: CASSVGPGQGYNE. In full, the CDR3 reads CASSVGPGQGYNEQFF.

Note on this clone: With the read ending 3 residues before the CDR3 end, the germline J gene is used to fill in that end. The chain couples TRBV12-5 to TRBJ1-6, with 8 bases that match TRBD1. This CDR3 is 17 amino acids long. The V segment lost 3 bases and the J segment 4 bases; nucleotides outside the gene matches: 8. CDR1 is LGHNT, CDR2 FRNRAP, per germline. The DNA read from the CDR3 is TGTGCTAGTGGTTTACCCTCTCGGACAGGGTATAATTCACCC. Protein: CASGLPSRTGYNSP. The CDR3 in its entirety is CASGLPSRTGYNSPLHF.

Partial CDR3 DNA: TGTGCCAGCGGACGGGACAGGCAAGAGACC. This encodes CASGRDRQET. The entire CDR3 is CASGRDRQETQYF. The V call is TRBV7-8, the J call TRBJ2-5, with TRBD1 identical over 8 bases. The read comes to an end 3 residues before the CDR3 does, leaving the germline J gene to fill in the end. The V and J ends lost 8 bases and 2 bases, in that order; junction bases with no gene match: 4. Germline CDR1 is SGHVS and CDR2 is FQNEAQ. The CDR3 loop spans 13 amino acids.